A selection of T cell receptor beta chains follows, all from one sample in a study of shared clonotypes between healthy human individuals. Data came from immunoSEQ multiplex PCR; TCRdb stores just in-frame clones and leaves some out. Of 650,000 to 800,000 clones listed, about 91% are singletons. The sequencing input was naive CD8+ T cells sorted from blood. Every receptor here comes from a man younger than 45 in good health. CDR3s include the opening cysteine and the closing phenylalanine or tryptophan. Fields, in order: clone size, J gene, D gene, V gene, CDR3 protein, CDR3 DNA. D genes are given only for firm matches. Where a row states a size, it is once, few, many or the class of an expanded clone; other rows omit it.

- TRBJ1-2 - TRBV7-8 CASSDQRPGGDYGYTF TGTGCCAGCAGCGACCAGCGCCCCGGAGGGGACTATGGCTACACCTTC
- TRBJ2-7 TRBD1 TRBV28 CASSLSPGQGPYEQYF TGTGCCAGCAGTTTATCGCCGGGACAGGGACCCTACGAGCAGTACTTC
- TRBJ1-3 - TRBV9 CASSVKTDSGNTIYF TGTGCCAGCAGCGTAAAGACAGACTCTGGAAACACCATATATTTT
- TRBJ1-4 - TRBV21-1 CASSKFEKLFF TGTGCCAGCAGCAAGTTCGAAAAACTGTTTTTT
- TRBJ1-5 - TRBV12-1 CASSYLTGGATSNQPQHF TGTGCCAGCAGCTATCTCACAGGGGGCGCTACGAGCAATCAGCCCCAGCATTTT
few TRBJ2-7 TRBD1 TRBV9 CASPAGGVYEQYF TGTGCCAGCCCGGCAGGGGGCGTCTACGAGCAGTACTTC
- TRBJ1-4 - TRBV5-1 CASSSMGEKLFF TGCGCCAGCAGCTCCATGGGGGAAAAACTGTTTTTT
- TRBJ1-1 - TRBV7-2 CASSLVDHEAFF TGTGCCAGCAGCTTAGTCGACCATGAAGCTTTCTTT
once TRBJ2-1 - TRBV11-3 CASSSMTGRKANEQFF TGTGCCAGCAGCTCCATGACAGGACGGAAGGCGAATGAGCAGTTCTTC
- TRBJ2-1 TRBD2 TRBV28 CASSQGLAGVGELDEQFF TGTGCCAGCAGTCAAGGACTAGCGGGAGTAGGGGAATTGGATGAGCAGTTCTTC
few TRBJ1-2 TRBD1 TRBV5-5 CASSPDRGNYGYTF TGTGCCAGCAGCCCGGACAGGGGAAACTATGGCTACACCTTC
- TRBJ2-7 - TRBV28 CASSSKPVYEQYF TGTGCCAGCAGTTCGAAGCCCGTCTACGAGCAGTACTTC
- TRBJ2-3 TRBD2 TRBV9 CASSVDGLAGVGTDTQYF TGTGCCAGCAGCGTAGATGGACTAGCGGGAGTGGGCACAGATACGCAGTATTTT
- TRBJ2-2 TRBD1 TRBV7-9 CASSSPGQTNTGELFF TGTGCCAGCAGCTCCCCGGGACAGACTAACACCGGGGAGCTGTTTTTT
- TRBJ2-3 - TRBV4-1 CASVGQSTDTQYF TGCGCCAGCGTCGGACAGAGCACAGATACGCAGTATTTT
- TRBJ2-7 - TRBV6-6 CASSYSLGRHEQYF TGTGCCAGCAGTTACTCGCTGGGGAGGCACGAGCAGTACTTC
once TRBJ2-6 - TRBV25-1 CASSSPRGIGANVLTF TGTGCCAGCAGTTCTCCCCGGGGAATAGGGGCCAACGTCCTGACTTTC
- TRBJ2-7 TRBD1 TRBV7-9 CAGRSGQGYEQYF TGTGCCGGACGCTCGGGACAGGGCTACGAGCAGTACTTC
- TRBJ2-7 - TRBV5-4 CASSLVSAPSYEQYF TGTGCCAGCAGCTTGGTTTCTGCACCATCCTACGAGCAGTACTTC
- TRBJ1-5 - TRBV27 CASSFGPNQPQHF TGTGCCAGCAGTTTTGGGCCCAATCAGCCCCAGCATTTT
- TRBJ2-7 - TRBV30 CAWSSPPRQVVVRYEQYF TGTGCCTGGAGTTCCCCCCCCCGGCAGGTGGTAGTCCGCTACGAGCAGTACTTC
- TRBJ2-7 - TRBV7-9 CASSSKQGAYEQYF TGTGCCAGCAGCTCGAAGCAGGGAGCTTACGAGCAGTACTTC
- TRBJ2-7 TRBD1 TRBV4-2 CASSGVGTGGPYEQYF TGTGCCAGCAGCGGAGTCGGGACAGGGGGCCCCTACGAGCAGTACTTC
- TRBJ2-1 - TRBV2 CASSSVRDSSYNEQFF TGTGCCAGCAGCAGTGTGCGGGACAGCTCCTACAATGAGCAGTTCTTC
- TRBJ1-2 - TRBV27 CASSRRGVGYTF TGTGCCAGCAGCAGAAGAGGGGTCGGCTACACCTTC
- TRBJ2-7 - TRBV4-1 CASSQATGAPYEQYF TGCGCCAGCAGCCAAGCTACGGGAGCCCCCTACGAGCAGTACTTC
- TRBJ2-3 TRBD2 TRBV13 CASGLKAGAVADTQYF TGTGCCAGCGGGCTAAAGGCGGGAGCGGTGGCAGATACGCAGTATTTT
- TRBJ2-2 - TRBV7-9 CASSSGQLNTGELFF TGTGCCAGCAGCTCGGGACAACTGAACACCGGGGAGCTGTTTTTT
- TRBJ2-1 - TRBV6-6 CASSYLDYEQFF TGTGCCAGCAGTTACCTCGACTATGAGCAGTTCTTC
- TRBJ2-7 TRBD1 TRBV4-1 CASSQAGGSYEQYF TGCGCCAGCAGCCAGGCAGGGGGCTCCTACGAGCAGTACTTC
- TRBJ2-7 - TRBV5-1 CASSTGLGNEQYF TGCGCCAGCAGCACGGGACTTGGTAACGAGCAGTACTTC
- TRBJ2-1 - TRBV27 CASSPSTGAVNEQFF TGTGCCAGCAGTCCTTCAACGGGGGCGGTCAATGAGCAGTTCTTC
- TRBJ2-1 TRBD2 TRBV27 CASSLLGTSGANEQFF TGTGCCAGCAGTTTATTAGGGACTAGCGGGGCCAATGAGCAGTTCTTC
- TRBJ2-7 TRBD1 TRBV5-1 CASSLGTGIYEQYF TGCGCCAGCAGCTTGGGGACAGGGATCTACGAGCAGTACTTC
- TRBJ1-1 TRBD1 TRBV27 CATKDRGRTEAFF TGTGCCACCAAAGACAGGGGAAGGACTGAAGCTTTCTTT
- TRBJ2-1 - TRBV7-9 CASSPGGWQFF TGTGCCAGCAGCCCCGGGGGATGGCAGTTCTTC